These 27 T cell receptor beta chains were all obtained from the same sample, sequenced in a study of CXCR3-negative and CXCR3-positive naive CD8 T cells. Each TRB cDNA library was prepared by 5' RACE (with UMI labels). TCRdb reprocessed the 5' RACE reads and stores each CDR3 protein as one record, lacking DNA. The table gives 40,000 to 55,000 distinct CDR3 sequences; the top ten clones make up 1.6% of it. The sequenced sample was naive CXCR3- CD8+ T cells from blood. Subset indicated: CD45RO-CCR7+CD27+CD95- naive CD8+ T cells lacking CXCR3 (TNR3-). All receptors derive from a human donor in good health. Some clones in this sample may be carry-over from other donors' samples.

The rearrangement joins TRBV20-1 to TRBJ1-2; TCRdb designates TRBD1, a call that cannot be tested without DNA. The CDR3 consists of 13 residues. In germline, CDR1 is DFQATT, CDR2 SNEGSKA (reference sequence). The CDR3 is CSVIRDSSNGYTF.

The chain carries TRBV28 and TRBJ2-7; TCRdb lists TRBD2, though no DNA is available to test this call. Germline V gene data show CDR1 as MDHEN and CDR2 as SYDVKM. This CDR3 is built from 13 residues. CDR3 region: CASSPVGSSEQYF. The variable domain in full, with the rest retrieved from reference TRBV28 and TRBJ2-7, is DVKVTQSSRYLVKRTGEKVFLECVQDMDHENMFWYRQDPGLGLRLIYFSYDVKMKEKGDIPEGYSVSREKKERFSLILESASTNQTSMYLCASSPVGSSEQYFGPGTRLTVT.

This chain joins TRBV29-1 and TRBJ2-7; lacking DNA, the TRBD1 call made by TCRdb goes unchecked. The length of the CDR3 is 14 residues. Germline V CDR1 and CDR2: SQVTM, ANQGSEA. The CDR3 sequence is CSVEEGTGLYEQYF.

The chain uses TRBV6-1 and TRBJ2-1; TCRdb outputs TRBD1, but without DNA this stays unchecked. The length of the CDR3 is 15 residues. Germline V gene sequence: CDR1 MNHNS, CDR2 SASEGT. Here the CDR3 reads CASSTRDRLFREQFF.

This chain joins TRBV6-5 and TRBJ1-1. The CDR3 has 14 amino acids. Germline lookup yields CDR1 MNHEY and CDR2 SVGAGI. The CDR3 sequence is CASSYRHLNTEAFF.

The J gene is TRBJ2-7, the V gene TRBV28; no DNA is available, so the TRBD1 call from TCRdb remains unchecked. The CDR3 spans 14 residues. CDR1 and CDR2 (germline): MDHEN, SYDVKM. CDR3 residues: CASSPFQGVHEQYF.

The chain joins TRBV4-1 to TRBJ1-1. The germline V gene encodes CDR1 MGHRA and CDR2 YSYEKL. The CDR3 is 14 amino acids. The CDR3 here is CASSHPGENTEALF.

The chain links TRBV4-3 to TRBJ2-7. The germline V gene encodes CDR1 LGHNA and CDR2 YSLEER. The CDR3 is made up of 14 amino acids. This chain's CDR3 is CASSQSQVVSEQYF.

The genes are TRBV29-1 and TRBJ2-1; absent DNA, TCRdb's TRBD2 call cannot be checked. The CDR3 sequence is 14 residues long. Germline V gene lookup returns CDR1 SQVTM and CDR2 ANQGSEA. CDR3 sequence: CSVREAGGANEQFF.

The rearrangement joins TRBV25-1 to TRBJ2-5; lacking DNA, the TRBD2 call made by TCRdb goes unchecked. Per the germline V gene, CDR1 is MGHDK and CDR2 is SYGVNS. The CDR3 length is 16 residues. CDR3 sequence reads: CASTSLTSGRGETQYF.

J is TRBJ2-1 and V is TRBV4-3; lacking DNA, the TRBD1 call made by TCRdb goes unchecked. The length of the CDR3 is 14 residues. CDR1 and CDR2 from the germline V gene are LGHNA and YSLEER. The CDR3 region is CASSQVAGVNEQFF.

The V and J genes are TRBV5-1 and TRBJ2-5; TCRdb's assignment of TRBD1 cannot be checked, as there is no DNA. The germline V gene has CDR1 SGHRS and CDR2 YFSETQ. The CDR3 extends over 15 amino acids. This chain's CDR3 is CASSFGTGSQETQYF.

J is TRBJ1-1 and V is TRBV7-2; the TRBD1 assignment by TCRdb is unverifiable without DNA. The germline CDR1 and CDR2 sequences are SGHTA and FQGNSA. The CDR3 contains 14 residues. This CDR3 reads CASSFGTANTEAFF.

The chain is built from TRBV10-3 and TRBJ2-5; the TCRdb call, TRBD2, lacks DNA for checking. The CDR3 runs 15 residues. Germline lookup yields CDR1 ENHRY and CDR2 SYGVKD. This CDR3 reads CAISGQREGEETQYF.

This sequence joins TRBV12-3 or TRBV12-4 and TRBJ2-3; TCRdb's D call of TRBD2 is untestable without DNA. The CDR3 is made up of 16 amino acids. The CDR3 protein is CASYSPSGNSTDTQYF.

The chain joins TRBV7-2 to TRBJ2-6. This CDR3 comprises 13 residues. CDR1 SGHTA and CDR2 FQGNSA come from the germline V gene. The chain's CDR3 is CASSHSGANVLTF.

CDR3 residues: CATLLAGGVNTGELFF. This chain uses TRBV15 with TRBJ2-2; the D call of TRBD2 rests on TCRdb alone, since no DNA is present to check it. This CDR3 is 16 amino acids long. Germline V CDR1 and CDR2: LNHNV, YYDKDF (reference sequence). The variable domain in full, completed from reference TRBV15 and TRBJ2-2, reads DAMVIQNPRYQVTQFGKPVTLSCSQTLNHNVMYWYQQKSSQAPKLLFHYYDKDFNNEADTPDNFQSRRPNTSFCFLDIRSPGLGDTAMYLCATLLAGGVNTGELFFGEGSRLTVL.

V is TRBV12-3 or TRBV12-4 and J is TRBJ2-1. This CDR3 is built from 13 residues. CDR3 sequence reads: CASSVGQSNEQFF.

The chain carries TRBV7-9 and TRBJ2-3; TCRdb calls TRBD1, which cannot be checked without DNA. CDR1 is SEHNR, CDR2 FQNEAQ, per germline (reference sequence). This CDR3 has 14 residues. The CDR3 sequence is CASSFGQGADTQYF. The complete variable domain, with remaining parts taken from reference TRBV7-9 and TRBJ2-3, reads DTGVSQNPRHKITKRGQNVTFRCDPISEHNRLYWYRQTLGQGPEFLTYFQNEAQLEKSRLLSDRFSAERPKGSFSTLEIQRTEQGDSAMYLCASSFGQGADTQYFGPGTRLTVL.

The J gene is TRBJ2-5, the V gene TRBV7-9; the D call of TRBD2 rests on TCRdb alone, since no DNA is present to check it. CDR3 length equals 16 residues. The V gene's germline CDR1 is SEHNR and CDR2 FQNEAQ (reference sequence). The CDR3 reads CASSLNVASGQETQYF.

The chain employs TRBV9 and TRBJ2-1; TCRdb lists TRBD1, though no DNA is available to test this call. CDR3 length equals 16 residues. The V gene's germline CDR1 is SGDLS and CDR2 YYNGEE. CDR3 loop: CASSAPGTVSYNEQFF.

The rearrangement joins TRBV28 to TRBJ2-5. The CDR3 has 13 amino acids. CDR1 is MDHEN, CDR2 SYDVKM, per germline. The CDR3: CASSLQPQETQYF.

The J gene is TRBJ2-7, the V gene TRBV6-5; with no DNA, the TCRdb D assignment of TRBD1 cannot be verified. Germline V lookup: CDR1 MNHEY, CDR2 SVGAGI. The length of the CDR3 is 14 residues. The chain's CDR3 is CASNPLGTSYEQYF.

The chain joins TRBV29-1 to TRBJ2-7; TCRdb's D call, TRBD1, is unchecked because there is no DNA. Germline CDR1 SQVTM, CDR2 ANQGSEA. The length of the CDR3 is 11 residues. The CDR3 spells CSVMRGGEQYF.

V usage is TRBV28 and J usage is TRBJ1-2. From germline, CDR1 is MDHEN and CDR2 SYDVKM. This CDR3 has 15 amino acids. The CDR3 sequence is CASSHRGVAIRGCTF.

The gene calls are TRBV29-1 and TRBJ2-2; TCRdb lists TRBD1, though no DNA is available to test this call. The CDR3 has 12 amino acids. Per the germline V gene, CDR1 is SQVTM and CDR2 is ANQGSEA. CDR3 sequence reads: CSVEGGTGELFF.

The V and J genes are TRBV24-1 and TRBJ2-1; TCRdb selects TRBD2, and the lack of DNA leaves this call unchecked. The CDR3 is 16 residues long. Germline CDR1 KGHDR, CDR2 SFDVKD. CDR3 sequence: CATSDNLAGRYNEQFF.